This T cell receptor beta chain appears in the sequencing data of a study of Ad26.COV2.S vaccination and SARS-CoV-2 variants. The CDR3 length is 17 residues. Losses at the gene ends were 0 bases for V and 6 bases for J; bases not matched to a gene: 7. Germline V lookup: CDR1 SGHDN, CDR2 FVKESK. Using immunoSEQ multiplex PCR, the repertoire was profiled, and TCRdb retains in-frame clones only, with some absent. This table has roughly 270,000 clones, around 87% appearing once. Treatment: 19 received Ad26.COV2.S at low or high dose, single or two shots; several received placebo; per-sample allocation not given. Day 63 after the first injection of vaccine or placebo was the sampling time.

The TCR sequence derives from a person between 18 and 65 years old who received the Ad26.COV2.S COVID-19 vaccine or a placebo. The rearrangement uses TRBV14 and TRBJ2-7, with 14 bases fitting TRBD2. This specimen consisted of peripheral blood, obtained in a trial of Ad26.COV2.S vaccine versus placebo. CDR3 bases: TGTGCCAGCAGCCAAGATCAGGGACTAGCGGGAGATAGCGAGCAGTACTTC. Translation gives CASSQDQGLAGDSEQYF. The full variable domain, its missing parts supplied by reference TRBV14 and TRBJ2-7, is EAGVTQFPSHSVIEKGQTVTLRCDPISGHDNLYWYRRVMGKEIKFLLHFVKESKQDESGMPNNRFLAERTGGTYSTLKVQPAELEDSGVYFCASSQDQGLAGDSEQYFGPGTRLTVT.